Listed here are 23 T cell receptor beta chains from one sample, sequenced in a study of response to subunit inactivated influenza vaccine. TCRdb processed the RT-PCR reads anew with MiXCR; each CDR3 protein has one entry. In the table there are hundreds of thousands of distinct CDR3 sequences, approximately 17% of which are singletons. The source was PBMCs from blood, collected approximately 5 days after vaccination. Receptors were obtained from a man in his fifties who received an inactivated influenza vaccine.

In DNA form, the CDR3 reads TGCAGTGCTAGAGATTTCCTAGCCAAAAACATTCAGTACTTC. Protein product: CSARDFLAKNIQYF. The chain uses TRBV20-1 and TRBJ2-4, with D unclear. Germline lookup yields CDR1 DFQATT and CDR2 SNEGSKA (reference sequence). The CDR3 spans 14 residues. The V end was cut by 0 bases, the J end by 0 bases, with 6 bases between.

This clonotype was counted between two and nine times. The chain couples TRBV9 to TRBJ1-5; a possible D gene is TRBD1 (5 bases). The CDR3 has 14 residues. V dropped 3 bases and J dropped 0 bases, with 7 bases sitting between them. Germline loops: CDR1 SGDLS, CDR2 YYNGEE. CDR3 protein: CASSADNSNQPQHF. In nucleotides, the CDR3 is TGTGCCAGCAGCGCGGACAATAGCAATCAGCCCCAGCATTTT.

The chain employs TRBV6-1 and TRBJ2-7; TRBD1 aligns across 10 bases. V lost 10 bases and J lost 6; bases outside the gene matches: 15. Germline values: CDR1 MNHNS, CDR2 SASEGT. The CDR3 runs 15 residues. The CDR3 region is CATDGSRDRGREQYF. For the CDR3, the DNA is TGTGCCACAGATGGCTCCCGGGACAGGGGACGCGAGCAGTACTTC.

Many counts were recorded for this clonotype. V gene TRBV20-1 combines with J gene TRBJ2-3, with TRBD1 matching over 9 bases. Germline values: CDR1 DFQATT, CDR2 SNEGSKA (reference sequence). Trimming cost V 4 bases and J 4 bases; bases outside gene matches: 9. The length of the CDR3 is 15 residues. CDR3 sequence: CSATLGQGGADTQYF. DNA of the CDR3: TGCAGTGCTACTTTGGGACAGGGAGGTGCAGATACGCAGTATTTT.

This clonotype was seen ten or more times. V usage is TRBV7-2 and J usage is TRBJ1-2, with 10 bases lining up with TRBD1. CDR3 length: 14 amino acids. In germline, CDR1 is SGHTA, CDR2 FQGNSA. Losses at the gene ends were 4 bases for V and 4 bases for J; bases not matched to a gene: 3. The CDR3: CASSSGTGVYGYTF. CDR3 nucleotide sequence: TGTGCCAGCAGCTCCGGGACAGGGGTCTATGGCTACACCTTC.

This clonotype came up a few times. This chain joins TRBV6-5 and TRBJ2-3; D gene unclear. Trimming stripped 0 bases from V and 2 bases from J, with 12 bases between. Germline CDR1 reads MNHEY; CDR2 reads SVGAGI. CDR3 length: 16 residues. Written as DNA, the CDR3 is TGTGCCAGCAGTTACTCCTACAGAAGCTCCACAGATACGCAGTATTTT. This encodes CASSYSYRSSTDTQYF.

The table lists this clonotype with a few counts. The chain combines TRBV5-1 with TRBJ2-1, with D possibly being TRBD1 (6 bases). The V end was cut by 0 bases, the J end by 13 bases, with 14 bases between. The CDR3 extends over 13 amino acids. Per germline, CDR1 SGHRS and CDR2 YFSETQ. The CDR3 DNA reads as TGCGCCAGCAGCTTGGAAGAGGGACAATCACAGTTCTTC. This codes for CASSLEEGQSQFF.

This clonotype was detected only a few times. V usage is TRBV5-1 and J usage is TRBJ2-5, with D unresolved. Deletions cut 4 bases from V and 5 bases from J, with 12 bases between. The germline CDR1 and CDR2 sequences are SGHRS and YFSETQ. This CDR3 contains 13 residues. The CDR3 coding sequence is TGCGCCAGCAGCCCCGCCCCGTGGGAGACCCAGTACTTC. The encoded protein is CASSPAPWETQYF.

The V call is TRBV20-1, the J call TRBJ2-3; tentatively, D is TRBD1 or TRBD2 (6 bases each). The germline V gene encodes CDR1 DFQATT and CDR2 SNEGSKA (reference sequence). CDR3 length: 15 amino acids. The V end was cut by 7 bases, the J end by 4 bases, with 21 bases between. The CDR3 region has the DNA TGCAGTGGTGGGGGGCGCACAGATAGGGCAGATACGCAGTATTTT. Amino acids: CSGGGRTDRADTQYF.

This clonotype was detected ten times or more. The gene calls are TRBV7-2 and TRBJ2-7; 10 positions agree with TRBD1. The CDR3 covers 15 residues. Germline trimming cut 5 bases from V and 6 bases from J; bases unmatched to any gene: 10. From germline, CDR1 is SGHTA and CDR2 FQGNSA. CDR3 DNA sequence: TGTGCCAGCAGCCCAACTCGGACAGGGGGAAGCGAGCAGTACTTC. This translates into CASSPTRTGGSEQYF. The full variable domain, completed using reference TRBV7-2 and TRBJ2-7, is GAGVSQSPSNKVTEKGKDVELRCDPISGHTALYWYRQSLGQGLEFLIYFQGNSAPDKSGLPSDRFSAERTGGSVSTLTIQRTQQEDSAVYLCASSPTRTGGSEQYFGPGTRLTVT.

The rearrangement joins TRBV5-1 to TRBJ2-5; 7 bases line up with TRBD2. Per the germline V gene, CDR1 is SGHRS and CDR2 is YFSETQ. The CDR3 is 16 amino acids. With 4 bases clipped from V and 4 bases from J, the junction kept 13 bases outside the gene matches. This CDR3 is CASSLGLEIKGETQYF. The CDR3 nucleotides read TGCGCCAGCAGCCTCGGACTAGAGATAAAGGGAGAGACCCAGTACTTC.

The rearrangement uses TRBV11-2 and TRBJ2-1; 7 bases are shared with TRBD2. Germline lookup yields CDR1 SGHAT and CDR2 FQNNGV. The CDR3 length is 12 residues. V trimming: 6 bases; J trimming: 10 bases; junction bases outside the gene matches: 6. The CDR3 is CASRRSGLEQFF. DNA of the CDR3: TGTGCCAGCAGAAGGTCGGGACTAGAGCAGTTCTTC.

The sample holds a few counts of this clonotype. This chain joins TRBV7-2 and TRBJ2-7; 8 bases fit TRBD1. The V and J ends lost 0 bases and 7 bases, in that order; junction bases with no gene match: 5. The CDR3 runs to 14 residues. Germline loops: CDR1 SGHTA, CDR2 FQGNSA. This chain's CDR3 is CASSLAWDRREQYF. CDR3 nucleotides: TGTGCCAGCAGCTTAGCGTGGGACAGGAGGGAGCAGTACTTC.

V and J are TRBV5-1 and TRBJ2-2; 7 bases align to TRBD1. The germline V gene has CDR1 SGHRS and CDR2 YFSETQ. CDR3 length equals 15 residues. The V and J ends lost 1 base and 5 bases, in that order; junction bases with no gene match: 5. CDR3 in DNA: TGCGCCAGCAGCTTGAAGACAGGGCGAACCGGGGAGCTGTTTTTT. Its protein is CASSLKTGRTGELFF. The full variable domain, its missing parts supplied by reference TRBV5-1 and TRBJ2-2, is KAGVTQTPRYLIKTRGQQVTLSCSPISGHRSVSWYQQTPGQGLQFLFEYFSETQRNKGNFPGRFSGRQFSNSRSEMNVSTLELGDSALYLCASSLKTGRTGELFFGEGSRLTVL.

The CDR3 DNA reads TGTGCCAGCAGAGGACAGGGGGCTAAAAATGAGCAGTTCTTC. This translates into CASRGQGAKNEQFF. The chain joins TRBV5-4 to TRBJ2-1, with TRBD1 identical over 11 bases. V dropped 5 bases and J dropped 7; count of bases not matched to a gene: 5. CDR1 is SGHNT and CDR2 is YYREEE in the germline V gene (reference sequence). The CDR3 runs to 14 residues. The whole variable domain, remainder taken from reference TRBV5-4 and TRBJ2-1, is ETGVTQSPTHLIKTRGQQVTLRCSSQSGHNTVSWYQQALGQGPQFIFQYYREEENGRGNFPPRFSGLQFPNYSSELNVNALELDDSALYLCASRGQGAKNEQFFGPGTRLTVL.

The rearrangement joins TRBV10-2 to TRBJ2-3; a weak D match, TRBD1 (5 bases). Trimming left V 11 bases short and J 5 bases short, with 20 bases between. This CDR3 region has 14 residues. CDR1 is WSHSY, CDR2 SAAADI, per germline. The CDR3 nucleotides are TGCGCCTCCCGGGTAGGGGTCCCCCTAGATACGCAGTATTTT. This gives the protein CASRVGVPLDTQYF.

This clonotype turned up a few times. The gene calls are TRBV6-1 and TRBJ2-7, with no clear D. The germline V and J ends were trimmed by 6 bases and 2 bases, with 11 bases remaining between them. The CDR3 is made up of 13 amino acids. The germline CDR1 and CDR2 sequences are MNHNS and SASEGT. The CDR3 sequence: CASRPGLTYEQYF. The CDR3 DNA reads as TGTGCCAGCAGGCCTGGCCTTACCTACGAGCAGTACTTC.

This clonotype has a handful of counts. The chain recombines TRBV12-3 or TRBV12-4 with TRBJ1-4; D unresolved. The ends were cut back, 2 bases at V and 3 bases at J, with 7 bases in the middle. The CDR3 totals 14 residues. Here the CDR3 reads CASSLRQANEKLFF. The CDR3 coding sequence is TGTGCCAGCAGTTTAAGACAAGCTAATGAAAAACTGTTTTTT.

This clonotype was found many times. The chain recombines TRBV6-5 with TRBJ2-1; TRBD2 agrees at 9 bases. The CDR3 loop spans 15 amino acids. Losses at the gene ends were 2 bases for V and 7 bases for J; bases not matched to a gene: 6. The V gene's germline CDR1 is MNHEY and CDR2 SVGAGI. The CDR3 here is CASSYAGGPGNEQFF. CDR3 nucleotide sequence: TGTGCCAGCAGTTACGCGGGAGGGCCAGGGAATGAGCAGTTCTTC.

In its sample, this clonotype was seen a few times. The chain joins TRBV6-1 to TRBJ2-1, with D possibly TRBD2 on 5 matching bases. The CDR3 covers 14 residues. From germline, CDR1 is MNHNS and CDR2 SASEGT. Trimming took 8 bases from V and 7 from J, leaving 18 bases between them. The CDR3 bases are TGTGCCAGCCGAGGGCTCCTCTTTCGAAATGAGCAGTTCTTC. Residues: CASRGLLFRNEQFF.

This clonotype has only a few counts. The rearrangement links TRBV7-2 to TRBJ2-1; D gene unclear. The CDR3 loop spans 13 amino acids. Germline CDR1 reads SGHTA; CDR2 reads FQGNSA. The V and J ends lost 5 bases and 9 bases respectively, with 14 bases between them. CDR3 sequence: CASSPTLSGEQFF. DNA of the CDR3: TGTGCCAGCAGCCCCACGTTGTCGGGTGAGCAGTTCTTC. The variable domain in full, completed from reference TRBV7-2 and TRBJ2-1, reads GAGVSQSPSNKVTEKGKDVELRCDPISGHTALYWYRQSLGQGLEFLIYFQGNSAPDKSGLPSDRFSAERTGGSVSTLTIQRTQQEDSAVYLCASSPTLSGEQFFGPGTRLTVL.

The chain recombines TRBV29-1 with TRBJ2-3, with D possibly TRBD2 on 5 matching bases. The germline gives CDR1 SQVTM, CDR2 ANQGSEA. The V gene lost 0 bases and the J gene lost 6 bases, with 10 bases spanning the gap. The CDR3 consists of 13 residues. CDR3 residues: CSVEDEGSDTQYF. The CDR3 DNA sequence: TGCAGCGTTGAAGATGAGGGTTCGGATACGCAGTATTTT.

The rearrangement uses TRBV7-2 and TRBJ2-3, with D maybe TRBD2 (6 bases). The V end lost 1 base, the J end lost 2 bases, and 13 bases lay between the germline ends. Germline-derived CDR1 and CDR2 are SGHTA and FQGNSA. This CDR3 has 16 amino acids. The CDR3 is CASSLVGGKVTDTQYF. The CDR3 DNA is TGTGCCAGCAGCTTAGTTGGCGGGAAAGTCACAGATACGCAGTATTTT.